What follows is one T cell receptor beta chain and its context. One junction end does not reproduce the germline sequence, and a read error may be involved. Total RNA amounting to 500 ng was the source from which TCR beta cDNA was made with a constant-region primer. TCR beta libraries came from three nested multiplex PCR rounds using slightly modified ARM-PCR. Amplification in the first two PCR rounds was performed using TRBV1-TRBV30 forward primers and a C-beta reverse primer for 10 cycles each. TCRdb fed the multiplex PCR reads into MiXCR, producing one record per CDR3 protein. Of 100,000 to 120,000 distinct CDR3 sequences listed, roughly 80% are singletons. This specimen belongs to a study of tumor-infiltrating lymphocytes in primary liver carcinoma. For the study at large: Per sample, productive TCRbeta reads numbered roughly 3.5 to 7.13 million, similar across tissue types.

From around 18-30 mg of unsorted bulk tissue, DNA and RNA were co-extracted together. The CDR3 totals 13 residues. This receptor was identified in a man aged 40-49 years with primary liver carcinoma and hepatitis B virus infection. The sequenced sample was liver tumor tissue from sampling region 3. Subset of the sample: tumor region T3, left-lateral pole. V and J are TRBV12-3 or TRBV12-4 and TRBJ1-1; D call uncertain. The CDR3 loop reads CAGKGPLGTEVFF. The CDR3 DNA reads as TGTGCCGGCAAAGGGCCCCTAGGCACTGAAGTTTTCTTT.